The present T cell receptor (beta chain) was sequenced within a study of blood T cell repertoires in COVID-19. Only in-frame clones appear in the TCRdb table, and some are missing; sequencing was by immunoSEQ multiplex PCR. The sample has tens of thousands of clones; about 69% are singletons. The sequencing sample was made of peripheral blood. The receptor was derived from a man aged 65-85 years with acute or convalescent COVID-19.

DNA for the CDR3: TGTGCCAGCAGCGCCGGTACAGGGTATGAAAAACTGTTTTTT. Protein sequence: CASSAGTGYEKLFF. The J gene is TRBJ1-4, the V gene TRBV5-6, with a weak D call TRBD1 (6 bases). The CDR3 extends over 14 amino acids. Germline V gene lookup returns CDR1 SGHDT and CDR2 YYEEEE. V lost 4 bases and J 6 bases, leaving 13 bases between the germline ends.